The present entry profiles one T cell receptor beta chain with its context. In the source study's methods: Reference gene primer amplification in the assay estimated nucleated cell counts. The data were produced by immunoSEQ multiplex PCR, yet TCRdb's version contains in-frame clones alone and is incomplete. V, J and clone size derive from that table, while D and trimming were established from the DNA sequence. The data show over 200,000 clones, roughly 87% seen once. The entry originates in a study of blood T cell repertoires in COVID-19. Study-level background: T cells, B-cell-depleted T cells, or PBMCs provided the cDNA or gDNA that served as material.

V gave up 3 bases and J gave up 7 bases, with 10 bases separating them. CDR3 size: 13 residues. Germline assignment: CDR1 MNHEY and CDR2 SVGEGT. V is TRBV6-2 or TRBV6-3 and J is TRBJ1-5, with a weak D call TRBD1 (5 bases). The receptor's source is a man between 40 and 49 years old with active or convalescent COVID-19. Sequences were obtained from peripheral blood. CDR3 bases: TGTGCCAGCAGTTATCAGGGAGGGCAGCCCCAGCATTTT. It encodes CASSYQGGQPQHF.